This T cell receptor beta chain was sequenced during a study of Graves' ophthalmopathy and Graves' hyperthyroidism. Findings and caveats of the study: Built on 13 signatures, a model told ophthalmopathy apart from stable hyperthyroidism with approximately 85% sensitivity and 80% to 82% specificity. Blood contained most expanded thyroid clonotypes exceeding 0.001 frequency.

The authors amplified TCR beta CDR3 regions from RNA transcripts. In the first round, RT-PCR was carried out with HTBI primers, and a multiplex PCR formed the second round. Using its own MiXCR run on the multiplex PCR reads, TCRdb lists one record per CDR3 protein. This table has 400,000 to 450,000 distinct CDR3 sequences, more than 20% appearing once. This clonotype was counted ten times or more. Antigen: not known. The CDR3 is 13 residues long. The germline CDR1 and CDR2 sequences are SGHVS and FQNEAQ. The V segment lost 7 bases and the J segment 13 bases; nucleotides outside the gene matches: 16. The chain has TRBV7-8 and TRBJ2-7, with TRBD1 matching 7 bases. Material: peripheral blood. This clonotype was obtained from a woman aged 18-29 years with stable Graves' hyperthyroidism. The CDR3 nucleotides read TGTGCCAGCAATGAGGGGGCGGGCTCGAGGGCTTACTTC. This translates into CASNEGAGSRAYF.